Sequencing of this T cell receptor (beta chain) was carried out in a study of T cell repertoires in cytomegalovirus infection. TCRdb processed the reads anew with MiXCR; each CDR3 protein has one entry. The sample has 250,000 to 400,000 distinct CDR3 sequences, around a quarter seen once. With respect to this clonotype: Its antigen is unknown.

V was trimmed by 2 bases and J by 1 base, leaving 9 bases between them. The CDR3 runs to 13 residues. Germline V lookup: CDR1 GTSNPN, CDR2 SVGIG (reference sequence). Sequencing was performed on cultured PBMCs, taken from culture after CMV antigen stimulation. The receptor was derived from a human donor in good health (CMV status not recorded). Some clones in this sample may be carry-over from other donors' samples. The chain links TRBV30 to TRBJ2-7; a possible D gene is TRBD2 (6 bases). CDR3 in amino acids: CAWSLEGSYEQYV. CDR3 DNA sequence: TGTGCCTGGAGTCTGGAGGGATCCTACGAGCAGTACGTC.